These 22 T cell receptor beta chains were sequenced from one sample in a study of blood T cell repertoires in COVID-19. Generated by immunoSEQ multiplex PCR, the TCRdb table keeps only in-frame clones and is missing some. There are 25,000 to 35,000 clones in the sample; 85% to 90% occur only once, and around 6.2% lies in the top ten. The sample taken for sequencing was peripheral blood. The receptors derive from a human donor in a cohort sampled during active COVID-19.

V gene TRBV6-5 combines with J gene TRBJ2-7; no reliable D call. Germline assignment: CDR1 MNHEY and CDR2 SVGAGI. The CDR3 length is 11 residues. V lost 6 bases and J 3 bases, leaving 6 bases between the germline ends. The CDR3 loop is CASSPSYEQYF. CDR3 bases: TGTGCCAGCAGCCCCAGCTACGAGCAGTACTTC.

The gene calls are TRBV7-3 and TRBJ1-4; D might be TRBD1 (5 bases). The CDR3 length is 15 residues. The germline V gene has CDR1 SGHTA and CDR2 FQGTGA. Trimming removed 5 bases at V and 3 bases at J, with 13 bases between. The CDR3 region has the DNA TGTGCCAGCAGCCAACACGCGGGACCTAATGAAAAACTGTTTTTT. Its translation: CASSQHAGPNEKLFF. Together with reference TRBV7-3 and TRBJ1-4, the CDR3 gives the full variable domain: GAGVSQTPSNKVTEKGKYVELRCDPISGHTALYWYRQSLGQGPEFLIYFQGTGAADDSGLPNDRFFAVRPEGSVSTLKIQRTERGDSAVYLCASSQHAGPNEKLFFGSGTQLSVL.

This clone was detected once. This chain joins TRBV4-1 and TRBJ1-4; 11 nucleotides match TRBD1. Germline values: CDR1 MGHRA, CDR2 YSYEKL. The CDR3 has 18 residues. With V trimmed by 1 base and J by 1 base, 5 bases remained unmatched. CDR3 region: CASSQVAGQGGTNEKLFF. The CDR3 DNA is TGCGCCAGCAGCCAAGTAGCGGGACAGGGGGGAACTAATGAAAAACTGTTTTTT.

The chain carries TRBV18 and TRBJ2-3; TRBD2 matches at 9 bases. Looked up from germline, CDR1 is KGHSH and CDR2 is LQKENI. V was clipped by 3 bases and J by 4 bases; unmatched bases: 2. CDR3 length: 14 residues. In nucleotides, the CDR3 is TGTGCCAGCTCACCGGTAGCGGGGGCAGATACGCAGTATTTT. This gives the protein CASSPVAGADTQYF.

The chain employs TRBV6-4 and TRBJ2-3, with 8 bases fitting TRBD1. This CDR3 spans 15 amino acids. Trimming removed 7 bases from V and 5 bases from J; junction bases left unmatched: 11. Germline CDR1 is MRHNA and CDR2 is SNTAGT. CDR3 amino acids: CASTPGTGSRDTQYF. The CDR3 region has the DNA TGTGCCAGCACCCCGGGGACAGGTAGTAGAGATACGCAGTATTTT.

V usage is TRBV11-2 and J usage is TRBJ2-7; no reliable D call. V lost 0 bases and J 3 bases, leaving 3 bases between the germline ends. Germline loops: CDR1 SGHAT, CDR2 FQNNGV. This CDR3 has 12 amino acids. The CDR3 DNA reads as TGTGCCAGCAGCTTAGATAACTACGAGCAGTACTTC. Amino acids: CASSLDNYEQYF.

The genes are TRBV9 and TRBJ1-4; no reliable D call. Germline values: CDR1 SGDLS, CDR2 YYNGEE. This CDR3 region has 16 residues. The germline V and J ends were trimmed by 3 bases and 8 bases, with 20 bases remaining between them. CDR3 nucleotide sequence: TGTGCCAGCAGCGCCCCGAGCGGAGGGTATGCGGAAAAACTGTTTTTT. This gives the protein CASSAPSGGYAEKLFF.

The genes are TRBV2 and TRBJ2-7; 7 nucleotides line up with TRBD1. V lost 5 bases to trimming and J lost 10 bases; unmatched junction nucleotides: 14. Germline V gives CDR1 SNHLY, CDR2 FYNNEI. The CDR3 consists of 14 residues. Written as DNA, the CDR3 is TGTGCCAGCAGTTCGGGACAGTCCGGTTACGTACAGTACTTC. Translation gives CASSSGQSGYVQYF.

This chain joins TRBV28 and TRBJ2-2; 8 bases map to TRBD1. V was clipped by 6 bases and J by 1 base; unmatched bases: 4. The CDR3 sequence is 15 residues long. Germline V gene sequence: CDR1 MDHEN, CDR2 SYDVKM. CDR3 region: CASSRTGGNTGELFF. CDR3 sequence (DNA): TGTGCCAGCAGCCGAACAGGGGGGAACACCGGGGAGCTGTTTTTT.

The rearrangement joins TRBV6-5 to TRBJ1-6, with unresolved D. The CDR3 loop spans 13 amino acids. Trimming took 2 bases from V and 7 from J, leaving 6 bases between them. Germline CDR1 is MNHEY and CDR2 is SVGAGI. The CDR3 DNA sequence: TGTGCCAGCAGTTACGAGGGCAATTCACCCCTCCACTTT. Amino acids: CASSYEGNSPLHF.

The J gene is TRBJ2-1, the V gene TRBV3-1 (or the pseudogene TRBV3-2); 7 nucleotides match TRBD1. The V and J ends lost 0 bases and 4 bases, in that order; junction bases with no gene match: 6. Per germline, CDR1 LGHDT and CDR2 YNNKEL (reference sequence). CDR3 length equals 16 residues. CDR3 nucleotide sequence: TGTGCCAGCAGCCAAGACCTTACAGGGGAATACAATGAGCAGTTCTTC. This gives the protein CASSQDLTGEYNEQFF.

This clone is a singleton in its sample. The V gene is TRBV20-1, the J gene TRBJ1-1; 8 bases fit TRBD1. Germline CDR1 DFQATT, CDR2 SNEGSKA (reference sequence). V lost 3 bases and J lost 5; bases outside the gene matches: 20. The CDR3 contains 18 residues. The CDR3 sequence is CSASGEDDRGFRDTEAFF. CDR3 in DNA: TGCAGTGCTAGTGGGGAGGACGACAGGGGTTTTCGGGATACTGAAGCTTTCTTT.

This rearrangement joins TRBV12-3 or TRBV12-4 to TRBJ2-3; maybe TRBD2 (6 bases). This CDR3 comprises 12 residues. V lost 8 bases and J lost 0, with 6 bases in between. In nucleotides, the CDR3 is TGTGCCAGCGCGGGGAGCACAGATACGCAGTATTTT. Protein sequence: CASAGSTDTQYF.

V usage is TRBV9 and J usage is TRBJ2-1, with 8 bases lining up with TRBD2. Per germline, CDR1 SGDLS and CDR2 YYNGEE. V shed 3 bases and J 10 bases; nucleotides not matched to a gene: 6. The CDR3 is made up of 13 amino acids. In DNA, the CDR3 is TGTGCCAGCAGCGCGGGACTAGGTGGCGAGCAGTTCTTC. Its translation: CASSAGLGGEQFF.

This chain joins TRBV2 and TRBJ2-5, with 8 positions matching TRBD1. The CDR3 is 14 amino acids. Trimming removed 8 bases from V and 2 bases from J; junction bases left unmatched: 7. Germline values: CDR1 SNHLY, CDR2 FYNNEI. The CDR3 bases are TGTGCCAGCCTCTGGACAGGGTTGCAAGAGACCCAGTACTTC. Translated: CASLWTGLQETQYF.

The rearrangement joins TRBV4-1 to TRBJ2-3; TRBD2 matches at 8 bases. Looked up from germline, CDR1 is MGHRA and CDR2 is YSYEKL. Trimming cost V 1 base and J 0 bases; bases outside gene matches: 9. The CDR3 consists of 18 residues. CDR3: CASSQVSASGGSTDTQYF. The CDR3 coding sequence is TGCGCCAGCAGCCAAGTGTCTGCCAGCGGGGGTAGCACAGATACGCAGTATTTT.

The V and J genes are TRBV27 and TRBJ2-1, with 10 bases lining up with TRBD2. V shed 0 bases, J shed 6 bases, and the junction held 5 bases outside the gene matches. CDR1 and CDR2 (germline): MNHEY, SMNVEV (reference sequence). The CDR3 loop spans 16 amino acids. The CDR3 DNA sequence: TGTGCCAGCAGTTTATCATCTAGCGGGGGCTTCAATGAGCAGTTCTTC. Translated, it gives CASSLSSSGGFNEQFF.

This chain uses TRBV11-3 with TRBJ2-1, with a tentative D call TRBD1 (6 bases). The germline V gene has CDR1 SGHNT and CDR2 YENEEA. Trimming removed 5 bases from V and 3 bases from J, with 11 bases in between. The CDR3 has 14 amino acids. The CDR3 reads CASSNRDNYNEQFF. CDR3 nucleotide sequence: TGTGCCAGCAGCAACCGGGACAACTACAATGAGCAGTTCTTC.

CDR3 region: CASSFRRGPSGELFF. The CDR3 coding sequence is TGTGCCAGCAGTTTCCGGCGCGGGCCGTCCGGGGAGCTGTTTTTT. The chain is built from TRBV27 and TRBJ2-2; tentative D call: TRBD2 (5 bases). CDR1 is MNHEY and CDR2 is SMNVEV in the germline V gene (reference sequence). V was clipped by 3 bases and J by 6 bases, with 14 bases between them. The CDR3 is made up of 15 amino acids.

The chain carries TRBV7-2 and TRBJ1-2, with 11 bases aligning to TRBD1. V dropped 0 bases and J dropped 3; count of bases not matched to a gene: 0. The CDR3 extends over 15 amino acids. Germline V CDR1 and CDR2: SGHTA, FQGNSA. The CDR3 DNA follows: TGTGCCAGCAGCTTAGCGGGACAGGGGGACTATGGCTACACCTTC. Residues: CASSLAGQGDYGYTF. Combining the CDR3 with reference TRBV7-2 and TRBJ1-2 gives the whole variable domain GAGVSQSPSNKVTEKGKDVELRCDPISGHTALYWYRQSLGQGLEFLIYFQGNSAPDKSGLPSDRFSAERTGGSVSTLTIQRTQQEDSAVYLCASSLAGQGDYGYTFGSGTRLTVV.

This chain joins TRBV6-5 and TRBJ2-7; D might be TRBD2 (5 bases). The CDR3 length is 12 residues. V was cut by 6 bases and J by 6 bases, with 12 bases left in between. Germline CDR1 MNHEY, CDR2 SVGAGI. The CDR3: CASSFYGVEQYF. Here the CDR3 DNA reads TGTGCCAGCAGCTTCTACGGGGTCGAGCAGTACTTC.

This clone appeared once. The V and J genes are TRBV7-8 and TRBJ2-3; 7 nucleotides match TRBD2. CDR3 size: 15 residues. Germline lookup yields CDR1 SGHVS and CDR2 FQNEAQ. V dropped 2 bases and J dropped 4; count of bases not matched to a gene: 6. CDR3 protein: CASSLYLGRADTQYF. The CDR3 coding sequence is TGTGCCAGCAGCTTATATCTAGGGAGGGCAGATACGCAGTATTTT. Full variable domain (rest looked up from reference TRBV7-8 and TRBJ2-3): GAGVSQSPRYKVAKRGQDVALRCDPISGHVSLFWYQQALGQGPEFLTYFQNEAQLDKSGLPSDRFFAERPEGSVSTLKIQRTQQEDSAVYLCASSLYLGRADTQYFGPGTRLTVL.